These 17 T cell receptor beta chains were sequenced from one sample in a study of CD8 T cells in ankylosing spondylitis. Study outcomes and limitations: Ankylosing spondylitis blood appeared to be characterized by a TCR beta motif of under ten highly homologous variants.

Antigens of these TCRs are unknown. Each CDR3 protein is one row after TCRdb ran MiXCR on the 5' RACE reads. The data hold roughly 700,000 distinct CDR3 sequences, with roughly 20% observed a single time. The sample was blood, either unsorted or a sorted T cell fraction (not recorded which). These receptors all stem from a male donor with ankylosing spondylitis.

In its sample, this clonotype was seen a few times. The J gene is TRBJ2-2, the V gene TRBV7-9; D gene uncertain. Trimming pared 4 bases from V and 6 bases from J, leaving 9 bases between. Germline V gene data show CDR1 as SEHNR and CDR2 as FQNEAQ (reference sequence). This CDR3 has 13 residues. The CDR3 nucleotides are TGTGCCAGCAGCTCCCTCGGGTCCGGGGAGCTGTTTTTT. Its protein is CASSSLGSGELFF.

This clonotype was seen a few times. The V call is TRBV12-3 or TRBV12-4, the J call TRBJ1-1, with D hard to call. Trimming removed 1 base from V and 11 bases from J, with 8 bases in between. The CDR3 length is 11 residues. In nucleotides, the CDR3 is TGTGCCAGCAGTTTAGAGCTGCCGGCTTTCTTT. The encoded protein is CASSLELPAFF.

This clonotype has a handful of counts. The chain has TRBV29-1 and TRBJ1-2; D is possibly TRBD1 (6 bases). From germline, CDR1 is SQVTM and CDR2 ANQGSEA. The CDR3 loop spans 13 amino acids. The V end lost 7 bases, the J end lost 6 bases, and 18 bases lay between the germline ends. CDR3 protein: CSAETRGWDGYTF. The CDR3 DNA follows: TGCAGCGCGGAGACCAGGGGCTGGGATGGCTACACCTTC.

This clonotype was recorded at least ten times. In nucleotides, the CDR3 is TGTGCCACCAGTAGGGGAAGGGCCACTAACACCGGGGAGCTGTTTTTT. Translating gives CATSRGRATNTGELFF. V is TRBV24-1 and J is TRBJ2-2; TRBD1 might be the D (5 bases). CDR1 is KGHDR, CDR2 SFDVKD, per germline. The CDR3 runs 16 residues. Trimming removed 6 bases at V and 2 bases at J, with 15 bases between.

The table lists this clonotype with a few counts. This CDR3 is CASSGTHTDTQYF. The CDR3 DNA sequence: TGTGCCAGCAGTGGGACCCACACAGATACGCAGTATTTT. The V gene is TRBV27, the J gene TRBJ2-3, with D perhaps given as TRBD1 or TRBD2 (5 bases each). The CDR3 runs 13 residues. V lost 5 bases to trimming and J lost 2 bases, with 8 bases between them. From germline, CDR1 is MNHEY and CDR2 SMNVEV (reference sequence).

This chain uses TRBV20-1 with TRBJ2-7; D unclear. The germline V and J ends were trimmed by 0 bases and 2 bases, with 17 bases remaining between them. Germline V lookup: CDR1 DFQATT, CDR2 SNEGSKA (reference sequence). CDR3 length: 16 residues. The CDR3 is CSARELGSHPPYEQYF. The CDR3 DNA sequence: TGCAGTGCTAGAGAGCTCGGCAGTCACCCCCCCTACGAGCAGTACTTC.

This clonotype was seen a handful of times. The chain couples TRBV29-1 to TRBJ1-1, with unresolved D. The ends were cut back, 4 bases at V and 6 bases at J, with 6 bases in the middle. The CDR3 has 10 amino acids. Germline CDR1 and CDR2: SQVTM and ANQGSEA. As DNA, the CDR3 is TGCAGCGTTGTGGCTTCTGAAGCTTTCTTT. It specifies CSVVASEAFF.

The rearrangement joins TRBV7-8 to TRBJ2-1, with TRBD1 identical over 7 bases. The CDR3 consists of 13 residues. Germline V gene data show CDR1 as SGHVS and CDR2 as FQNEAQ. With 5 bases clipped from V and 7 bases from J, the junction kept 5 bases outside the gene matches. The DNA of the CDR3 is TGTGCCAGCAGCAACGACAGGGTGAATGAGCAGTTCTTC. Protein: CASSNDRVNEQFF.

Of note for this clonotype: A read error may produce the germline difference seen at one junction end. The chain has TRBV7-2 and TRBJ2-1; TRBD1 is a possible D gene (5 bases). Looked up from germline, CDR1 is SGHTA and CDR2 is FQGNSA. This CDR3 region has 13 residues. The CDR3 reads CASSVGRGNQQFF. DNA for the CDR3: TGTGCCAGCAGCGTCGGAAGGGGCAATCAGCAGTTCTTC.

The chain carries TRBV4-2 and TRBJ2-2, with D perhaps given as TRBD1 or TRBD2 (6 bases each). Germline V gene lookup returns CDR1 LGHNA and CDR2 YNFKEQ. With 4 bases removed from V and 3 bases from J, the gap between germline ends came to 12 bases. This CDR3 comprises 15 residues. In DNA form, the CDR3 reads TGTGCCAGCAGCCCGGGGGCGACGGACACCGGGGAGCTGTTTTTT. This encodes CASSPGATDTGELFF.

This clonotype was detected ten times or more. V and J are TRBV29-1 and TRBJ2-3; TRBD2 agrees at 7 bases. The junction had 3 bases not matched to a gene; V was cut back by 2 bases and J by 1 base. CDR1 and CDR2 from the germline V gene are SQVTM and ANQGSEA. This CDR3 is 14 amino acids long. CDR3 amino acids: CSVERGRGTDTQYF. In nucleotides, the CDR3 is TGCAGCGTTGAACGGGGGAGGGGCACAGATACGCAGTATTTT.

The J gene is TRBJ1-2, the V gene TRBV2, with 7 bases fitting TRBD1. This CDR3 region has 12 residues. Germline assignment: CDR1 SNHLY and CDR2 FYNNEI. With 7 bases clipped from V and 2 bases from J, the junction kept 1 base outside the gene matches. The CDR3 sequence: CASTDRNYGYTF. DNA of the CDR3: TGTGCCAGCACGGACAGGAACTATGGCTACACCTTC.

The chain has TRBV5-5 and TRBJ2-3; D uncertain. Germline CDR1 is SGHKS and CDR2 is YYEKEE (reference sequence). V lost 3 bases, J lost 6 bases, and 8 bases lay in between. The CDR3 totals 12 residues. The CDR3 loop reads CASSSYSDTQYF. CDR3 coding DNA: TGTGCCAGCAGCTCATACAGTGATACGCAGTATTTT.

This clonotype was found a few times. This chain connects TRBV4-3 to TRBJ2-1, with 9 bases that match TRBD2. J was trimmed by 8 bases and V by 0 bases; bases with no gene match: 8. The CDR3 has 16 amino acids. Germline V gene sequence: CDR1 LGHNA, CDR2 YSLEER. CDR3 sequence (DNA): TGCGCCAGCAGCCAAGAGCCTAGCGGGATGGGCGATGAGCAGTTCTTC. Translating gives CASSQEPSGMGDEQFF.

The J gene is TRBJ1-1, the V gene TRBV20-1; 9 bases line up with TRBD1. The CDR3 extends over 13 amino acids. The germline V gene has CDR1 DFQATT and CDR2 SNEGSKA (reference sequence). The CDR3 region is CTIPGQGNTEAFF. CDR3 nucleotides: TGCACCATCCCGGGACAGGGTAACACTGAAGCTTTCTTT.

This clonotype was found a few times. The rearrangement joins TRBV21-1 to TRBJ2-1; TRBD1, the table's D call, lacks a check against the DNA. TRBV21-1 is listed as a pseudogene. This CDR3 comprises 15 residues. CDR3 bases: TGTGCCAGCAGCCCCTGGAGGCAGCAAAACAATGAGCAGTTCTTC. Protein sequence: CASSPWRQQNNEQFF.

In regard to this clonotype: The junction and the germline gene differ at one end; a read error may be behind it. This sequence joins TRBV7-6 and TRBJ2-1; 8 bases line up with TRBD2. The CDR3 has 18 amino acids. CDR1 and CDR2 (germline): SGHVS, FNYEAQ. DNA for the CDR3: TGTTCCAGCAGCCCACCCTATAGCGGGGTGGCCTCCTACAATGAGCAGTTCTTC. Translated: CSSSPPYSGVASYNEQFF. Drawing the rest from reference TRBV7-6 and TRBJ2-1, the complete variable domain is GAGVSQSPRYKVTKRGQDVALRCDPISGHVSLYWYRQALGQGPEFLTYFNYEAQQDKSGLPNDRFSAERPEGSISTLTIQRTEQRDSAMYRCSSSPPYSGVASYNEQFFGPGTRLTVL.